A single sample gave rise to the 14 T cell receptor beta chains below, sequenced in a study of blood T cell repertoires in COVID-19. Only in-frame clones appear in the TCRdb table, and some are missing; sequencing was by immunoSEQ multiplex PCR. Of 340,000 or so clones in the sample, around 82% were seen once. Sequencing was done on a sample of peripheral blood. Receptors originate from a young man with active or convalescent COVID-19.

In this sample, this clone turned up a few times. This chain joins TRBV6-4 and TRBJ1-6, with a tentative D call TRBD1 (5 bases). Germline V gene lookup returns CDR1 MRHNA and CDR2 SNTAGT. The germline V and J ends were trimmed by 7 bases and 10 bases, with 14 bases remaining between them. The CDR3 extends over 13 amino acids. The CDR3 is CASKEGVGSPLHF. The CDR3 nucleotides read TGTGCCAGCAAGGAAGGGGTAGGCTCACCCCTCCACTTT.

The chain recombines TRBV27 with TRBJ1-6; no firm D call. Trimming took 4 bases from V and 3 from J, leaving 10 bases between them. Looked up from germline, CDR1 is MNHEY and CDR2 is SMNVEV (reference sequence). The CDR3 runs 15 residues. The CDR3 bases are TGTGCCAGCAGTTCGTCGGGTGTCTATAATTCACCCCTCCACTTT. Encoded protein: CASSSSGVYNSPLHF.

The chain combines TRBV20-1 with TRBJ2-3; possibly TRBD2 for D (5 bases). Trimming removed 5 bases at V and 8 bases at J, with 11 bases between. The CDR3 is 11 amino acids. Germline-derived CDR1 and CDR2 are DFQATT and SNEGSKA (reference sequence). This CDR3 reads CSAGFRGTQYF. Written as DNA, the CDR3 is TGCAGTGCTGGCTTCCGGGGTACGCAGTATTTT.

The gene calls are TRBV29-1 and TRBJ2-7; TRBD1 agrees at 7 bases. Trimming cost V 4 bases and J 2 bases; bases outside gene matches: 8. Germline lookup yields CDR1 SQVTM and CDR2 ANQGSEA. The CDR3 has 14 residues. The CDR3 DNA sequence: TGCAGCGTTGGCCCCCGGACAGGTACCTACGAGCAGTACTTC. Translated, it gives CSVGPRTGTYEQYF.

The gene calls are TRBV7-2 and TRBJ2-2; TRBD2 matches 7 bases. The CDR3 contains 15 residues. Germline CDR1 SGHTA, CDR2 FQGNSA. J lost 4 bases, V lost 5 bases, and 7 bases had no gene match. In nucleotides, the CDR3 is TGTGCCAGCAGCGAGCGGGGCGGGACCACCGGGGAGCTGTTTTTT. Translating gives CASSERGGTTGELFF.

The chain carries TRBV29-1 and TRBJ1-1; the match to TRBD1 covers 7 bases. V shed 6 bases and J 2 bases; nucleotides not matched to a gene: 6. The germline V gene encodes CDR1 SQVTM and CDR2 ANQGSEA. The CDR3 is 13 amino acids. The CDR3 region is CSVAGQVNTEAFF. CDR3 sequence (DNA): TGCAGCGTCGCCGGACAGGTTAACACTGAAGCTTTCTTT.

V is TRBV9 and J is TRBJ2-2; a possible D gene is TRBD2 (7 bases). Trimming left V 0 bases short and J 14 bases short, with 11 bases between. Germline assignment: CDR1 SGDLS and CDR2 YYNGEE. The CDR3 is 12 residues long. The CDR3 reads CASSVVGGALFF. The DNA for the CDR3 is TGTGCCAGCAGCGTAGTTGGGGGGGCCCTGTTTTTT.

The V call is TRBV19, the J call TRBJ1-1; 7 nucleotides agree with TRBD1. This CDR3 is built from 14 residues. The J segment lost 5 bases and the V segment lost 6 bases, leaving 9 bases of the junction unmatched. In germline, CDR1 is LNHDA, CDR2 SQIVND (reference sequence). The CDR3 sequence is CASSIQGTGTEAFF. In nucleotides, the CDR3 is TGTGCCAGTAGCATACAGGGGACGGGAACTGAAGCTTTCTTT. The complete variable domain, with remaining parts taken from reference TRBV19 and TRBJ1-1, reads DGGITQSPKYLFRKEGQNVTLSCEQNLNHDAMYWYRQDPGQGLRLIYYSQIVNDFQKGDIAEGYSVSREKKESFPLTVTSAQKNPTAFYLCASSIQGTGTEAFFGQGTRLTVV.

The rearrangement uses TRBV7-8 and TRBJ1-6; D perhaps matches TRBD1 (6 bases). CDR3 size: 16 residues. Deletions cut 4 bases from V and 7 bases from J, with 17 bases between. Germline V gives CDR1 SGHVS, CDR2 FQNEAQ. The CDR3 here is CASSSMRTARNSPLHF. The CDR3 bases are TGTGCCAGCAGCTCAATGAGGACAGCGAGAAATTCACCCCTCCACTTT.

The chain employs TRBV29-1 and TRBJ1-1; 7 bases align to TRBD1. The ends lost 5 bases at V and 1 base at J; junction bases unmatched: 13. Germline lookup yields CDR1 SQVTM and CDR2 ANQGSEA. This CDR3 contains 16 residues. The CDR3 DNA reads TGCAGCGTTACAGGGGAACGAGGATTCGCGAACACTGAAGCTTTCTTT. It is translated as CSVTGERGFANTEAFF.

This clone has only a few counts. In nucleotides, the CDR3 is TGTGCCAGCAGCTTGTTACAATCCACTGAAGCTTTCTTT. Translated: CASSLLQSTEAFF. The chain combines TRBV5-8 with TRBJ1-1; D remains unclear. The germline V and J ends were trimmed by 1 base and 4 bases, with 8 bases remaining between them. Germline assignment: CDR1 SGHTS and CDR2 YDEGEE. The CDR3 is 13 residues long.

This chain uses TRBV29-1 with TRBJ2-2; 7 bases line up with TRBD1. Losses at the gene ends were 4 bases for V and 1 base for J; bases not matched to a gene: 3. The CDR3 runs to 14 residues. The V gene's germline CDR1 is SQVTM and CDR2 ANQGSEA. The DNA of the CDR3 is TGCAGCGTTGTGACAGGGAAGAACACCGGGGAGCTGTTTTTT. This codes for CSVVTGKNTGELFF.

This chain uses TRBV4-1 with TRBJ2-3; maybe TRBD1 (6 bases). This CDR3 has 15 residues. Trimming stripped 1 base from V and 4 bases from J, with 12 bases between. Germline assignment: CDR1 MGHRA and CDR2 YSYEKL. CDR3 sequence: CASSQVGQGPDTQYF. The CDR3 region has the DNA TGCGCCAGCAGCCAAGTTGGGCAGGGGCCAGATACGCAGTATTTT.

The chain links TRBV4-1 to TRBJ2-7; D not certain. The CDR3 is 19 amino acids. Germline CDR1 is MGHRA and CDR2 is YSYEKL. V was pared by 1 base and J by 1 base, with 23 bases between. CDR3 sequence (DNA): TGCGCCAGCAGCCAAGTCGGCTCTACGGGTGGTTCAAGGTCCTACGAGCAGTACTTC. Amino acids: CASSQVGSTGGSRSYEQYF.